This T cell receptor (beta chain) was identified during a study of blood T cells in healthy people across ages. This clonotype has just a few counts. A clone one base away is much larger, so this may be a read error. Primers used in a second PCR of about 6 to 11 cycles were a sample-barcoded 5' primer and a J-beta primer mix. TCRdb analysed the 5' RACE reads with MiXCR anew, one entry per CDR3 protein. The profile shows around 870,000 distinct CDR3 sequences, 29% of them singletons. In germline, CDR1 is DFQATT, CDR2 SNEGSKA (reference sequence). This CDR3 region has 16 residues. This rearrangement joins TRBV20-1 to TRBJ2-1; D gene unclear. Matching the DNA end better, TRBJ2-7 makes the J call doubtful. This receptor was identified in a woman of 80 years or more in good health. The sequencing sample was made of blood. The CDR3 DNA reads TGCAGTGCTAGAGAACCAACTCGACTCGGGCACAATGAGCAGTACTTC. This gives the protein CSAREPTRLGHNEQYF.